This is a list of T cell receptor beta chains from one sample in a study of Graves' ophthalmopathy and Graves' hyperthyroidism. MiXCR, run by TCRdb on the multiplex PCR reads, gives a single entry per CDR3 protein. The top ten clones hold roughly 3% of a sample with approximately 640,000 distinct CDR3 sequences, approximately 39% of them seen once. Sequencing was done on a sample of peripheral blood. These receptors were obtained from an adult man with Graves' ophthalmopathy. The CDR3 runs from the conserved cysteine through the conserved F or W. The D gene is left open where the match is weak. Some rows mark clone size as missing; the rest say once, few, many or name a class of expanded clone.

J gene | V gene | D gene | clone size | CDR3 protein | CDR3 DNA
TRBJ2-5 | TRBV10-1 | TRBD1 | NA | CASSESGTGHQETQYF | TGCGCCAGCAGTGAGTCGGGGACAGGGCACCAAGAGACCCAGTACTTC
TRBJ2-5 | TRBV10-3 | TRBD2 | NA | CASSILQMTTSGKETQYF | TGTGCCAGCAGTATCCTGCAGATGACCACTAGCGGAAAAGAGACCCAGTACTTC
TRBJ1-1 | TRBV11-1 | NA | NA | CASSFGGTGEAYF | TGTGCCAGCAGCTTTGGGGGAACCGGTGAAGCTTACTTT
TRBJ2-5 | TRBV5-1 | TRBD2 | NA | CASSLGTSGPGTQYF | TGCGCCAGCAGCTTGGGGACTAGCGGACCCGGAACCCAGTACTTC
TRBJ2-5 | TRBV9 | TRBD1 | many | CASSPRNRGLETQYF | TGTGCCAGCAGCCCTCGGAACAGGGGGCTAGAGACCCAGTACTTC
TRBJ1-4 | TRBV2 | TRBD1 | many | CASRETGLNEKLFF | TGTGCCAGCAGGGAGACAGGGCTTAATGAAAAACTGTTTTTT
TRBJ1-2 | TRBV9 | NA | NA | CASSVEVQAGSSGYTF | TGTGCCAGCAGCGTTGAAGTCCAGGCAGGGAGCAGCGGCTACACCTTC
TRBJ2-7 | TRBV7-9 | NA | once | CASSQGKLGYEQYF | TGTGCCAGCAGCCAAGGGAAGCTTGGCTACGAGCAGTACTTC
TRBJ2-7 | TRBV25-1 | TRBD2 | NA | CASSQGLATEQYF | TGTGCCAGTAGTCAAGGACTAGCGACTGAGCAGTACTTC
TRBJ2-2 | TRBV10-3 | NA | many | CAIPKRRENTGELFF | TGTGCCATCCCGAAGCGGCGGGAAAACACCGGGGAGCTGTTTTTT
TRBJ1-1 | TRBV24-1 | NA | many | CATSDTWGTEAFF | TGTGCCACCAGTGATACGTGGGGGACTGAAGCTTTCTTT
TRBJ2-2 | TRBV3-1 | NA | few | CASSQGRIRGELFF | TGTGCCAGCAGCCAAGGACGGATACGCGGGGAGCTGTTTTTT
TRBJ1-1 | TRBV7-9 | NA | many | CASSLRSGIDTEAFF | TGTGCCAGCAGCTTAAGATCAGGGATTGACACTGAAGCTTTCTTT
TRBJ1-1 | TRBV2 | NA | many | CASSGTEAFF | TGTGCCAGCAGTGGCACTGAAGCTTTCTTT
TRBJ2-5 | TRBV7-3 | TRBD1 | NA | CASSRSGQGSKETQYF | TGTGCCAGCAGCCGTTCGGGACAGGGGTCGAAAGAGACCCAGTACTTC
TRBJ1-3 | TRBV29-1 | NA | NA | CSVWVPLNTIYF | TGCAGCGTTTGGGTACCTCTGAACACCATATATTTT
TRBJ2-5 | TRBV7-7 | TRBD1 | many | CASSLGTGSETQYF | TGTGCCAGCAGCTTAGGGACAGGTTCAGAGACCCAGTACTTC
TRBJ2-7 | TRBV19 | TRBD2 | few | CASRWTTSGVYEQYF | TGTGCCAGTCGATGGACTACTAGCGGGGTCTACGAGCAGTACTTC
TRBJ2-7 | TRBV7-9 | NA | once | CASSAKTSYEQYF | TGTGCCAGCAGCGCTAAGACTAGCTACGAGCAGTACTTC
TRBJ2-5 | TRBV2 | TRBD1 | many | CASSDLRRDRGVGETQYF | TGTGCCAGCAGTGACCTTCGTCGGGACAGGGGAGTAGGGGAGACCCAGTACTTC
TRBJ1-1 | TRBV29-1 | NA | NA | CSALGQNTEAFF | TGCAGCGCCTTGGGGCAGAACACTGAAGCTTTCTTT
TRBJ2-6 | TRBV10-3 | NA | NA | CAISESSETNVLTF | TGTGCCATCAGTGAGAGTAGCGAAACCAACGTCCTGACTTTC
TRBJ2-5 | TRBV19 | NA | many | CASSIDGFQETQYF | TGTGCCAGTAGTATTGACGGGTTCCAAGAGACCCAGTACTTC
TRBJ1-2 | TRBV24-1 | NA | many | CATSDPTTGRSSNYGYTF | TGTGCCACCAGTGATCCCACGACAGGCCGATCGTCTAACTATGGCTACACCTTC
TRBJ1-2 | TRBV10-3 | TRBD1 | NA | CASSNTGGYLTTTYGYTF | TGTGCCAGCAGTAACACAGGGGGCTACCTGACCACGACCTATGGCTACACCTTC
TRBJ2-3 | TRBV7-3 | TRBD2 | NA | CASSLPGGSADTQYF | TGTGCCAGCAGCTTACCGGGAGGTTCTGCAGATACGCAGTATTTT
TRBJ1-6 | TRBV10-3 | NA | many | CAISESSGTRDSPLHF | TGTGCCATCAGTGAGTCGTCCGGGACACGGGATTCACCCCTCCACTTT
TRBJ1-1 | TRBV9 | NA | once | CASSANPGTEAFF | TGTGCCAGCAGCGCCAATCCGGGAACTGAAGCTTTCTTT
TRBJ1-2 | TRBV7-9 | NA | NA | CASSPQSYNYGYTF | TGTGCCAGCAGCCCTCAAAGTTATAACTATGGCTACACCTTC
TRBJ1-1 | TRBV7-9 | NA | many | CASSFTRAGPNTEAFF | TGTGCCAGCAGCTTTACAAGGGCAGGGCCGAACACTGAAGCTTTCTTT
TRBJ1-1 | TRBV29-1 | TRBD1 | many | CSVEGQGITEAFF | TGCAGCGTAGAGGGACAGGGCATCACTGAAGCTTTCTTT
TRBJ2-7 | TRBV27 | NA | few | CASSLTSPLFYEQYF | TGTGCCAGCAGTTTAACTAGTCCCTTATTCTACGAGCAGTACTTC
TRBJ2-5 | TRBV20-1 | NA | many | CSAHNRQETQYF | TGCAGTGCGCATAATCGACAAGAGACCCAGTACTTC
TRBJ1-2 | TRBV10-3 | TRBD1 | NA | CAISEGPGQGGVGYTF | TGTGCCATCAGTGAGGGGCCGGGACAGGGTGGTGTTGGCTACACCTTC
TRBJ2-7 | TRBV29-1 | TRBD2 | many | CSVRTSDSYEQYF | TGCAGCGTTCGAACTAGCGACTCCTACGAGCAGTACTTC
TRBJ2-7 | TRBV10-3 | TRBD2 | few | CASSLGLGGGSYEQYF | TGTGCCAGCAGTTTGGGGCTCGGGGGGGGTTCCTACGAGCAGTACTTC
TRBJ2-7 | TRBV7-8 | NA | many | CASSFRGGAYEQYF | TGTGCCAGCAGCTTTCGAGGAGGGGCCTACGAGCAGTACTTC
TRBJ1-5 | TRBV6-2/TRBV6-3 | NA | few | CASSYSGQWMYF | TGTGCCAGCAGTTACTCTGGACAGTGGATGTATTTT
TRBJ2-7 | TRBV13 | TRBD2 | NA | CASSTSLAGGGEQYF | TGTGCCAGCAGTACCTCATTAGCGGGAGGGGGCGAGCAGTACTTC
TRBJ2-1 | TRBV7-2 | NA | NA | CASSPQTRYEQFF | TGTGCCAGCAGCCCCCAGACTAGATATGAGCAGTTCTTC
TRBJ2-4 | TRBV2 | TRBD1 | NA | CASSGDRAKNIQYF | TGTGCCAGCAGTGGGGACAGGGCCAAAAACATTCAGTACTTC
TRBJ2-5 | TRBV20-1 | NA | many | CSASGGNEETQYF | TGCAGTGCTAGCGGGGGAAACGAAGAGACCCAGTACTTC
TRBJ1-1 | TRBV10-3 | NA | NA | CASKRIPGTHENTEAFF | TGTGCCAGCAAGCGCATACCCGGGACACATGAAAACACTGAAGCTTTCTTT
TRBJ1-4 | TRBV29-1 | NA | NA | CAWSGPGVLEKLFF | TGTGCCTGGAGTGGACCAGGGGTGCTGGAAAAACTGTTTTTT
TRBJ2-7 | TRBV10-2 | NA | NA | CASRVTTYGQYF | TGCGCCAGCAGGGTCACCACCTACGGGCAGTACTTC
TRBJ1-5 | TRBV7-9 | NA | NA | CASSPGTIGNQPQHF | TGTGCCAGCAGCCCCGGGACTATTGGCAATCAGCCCCAGCATTTT
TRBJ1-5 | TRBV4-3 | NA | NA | CASSRQWDRLNQPQHF | TGCGCCAGCAGCCGACAATGGGACCGACTAAATCAGCCCCAGCATTTT
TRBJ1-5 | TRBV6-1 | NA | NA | CASTPGQGNNQPQHF | TGTGCCAGCACCCCGGGTCAGGGCAACAATCAGCCCCAGCATTTT
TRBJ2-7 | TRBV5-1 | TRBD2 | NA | CASSRTWGGIGYEQYF | TGTGCCAGCAGCCGGACTTGGGGGGGGATCGGCTACGAGCAGTACTTC
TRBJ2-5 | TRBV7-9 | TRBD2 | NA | CASSLAPSGAYQETQYF | TGCGCCAGCAGCTTGGCACCCAGCGGGGCGTACCAAGAGACCCAGTACTTC
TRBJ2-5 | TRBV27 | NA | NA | CASRTSLLGIQETQYF | TGTGCCAGCAGAACCTCACTCCTCGGAATCCAAGAGACCCAGTACTTC
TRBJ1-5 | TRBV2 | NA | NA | CASVWSHLVNQPQHF | TGTGCCAGCGTTTGGTCCCACTTAGTGAATCAGCCCCAGCATTTT
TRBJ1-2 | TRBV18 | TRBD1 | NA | CASSPTGIEADGYTF | TGTGCCAGCTCACCGACAGGGATTGAGGCGGATGGCTACACCTTC
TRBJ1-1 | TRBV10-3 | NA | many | CAIRGPGRDTEAFF | TGTGCCATCAGAGGACCGGGACGGGACACTGAAGCTTTCTTT
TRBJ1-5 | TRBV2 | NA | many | CASSVRQGQEPQHF | TGTGCCAGCAGTGTTCGGCAGGGCCAGGAGCCCCAGCATTTT
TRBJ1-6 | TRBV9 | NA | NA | CASLEGQISPLHF | TGTGCCAGCTTAGAGGGGCAGATTTCACCCCTCCACTTT